The rows below give T cell receptor beta chains drawn from one sample of a study of cytomegalovirus exposure and HLA in healthy donors. Clones were sequenced by immunoSEQ multiplex PCR, and TCRdb holds only the in-frame ones, with some missing. The repertoire holds some 170,000 clones, with roughly 85% as singletons. Sequencing was carried out using PBMCs. The source of these receptors is a man aged 35-49 years in good health and CMV-seropositive. Both conserved end residues are part of each CDR3. The D gene is left open where the match is weak. Clone size is stated in some rows and not others, as once, few, many or a class when expanded.

.	TRBV10-1	TRBJ1-1	TRBD1	CASSEYVGQGVVNTEAFF	TGCGCCAGCAGTGAGTATGTTGGACAGGGGGTAGTAAACACTGAAGCTTTCTTT
.	TRBV7-3	TRBJ2-6	.	CASSAQPVGGANGLTF	TGTGCCAGCAGCGCCCAGCCCGTAGGGGGGGCCAACGGCCTGACTTTC
once	TRBV28	TRBJ1-3	.	CASSLEPLSSGNTIYF	TGTGCCAGCAGTTTAGAGCCACTTTCATCGGGAAACACCATATATTTT
.	TRBV19	TRBJ2-3	TRBD1	CASSPGQSSTDTQYF	TGTGCCAGTAGCCCGGGACAGTCTAGCACAGATACGCAGTATTTT
.	TRBV27	TRBJ2-7	TRBD2	CASSLAGGPYEQYF	TGTGCCAGCAGTTTAGCGGGAGGGCCCTACGAGCAGTACTTC
.	TRBV21-1	TRBJ2-3	.	CASSGGQGASDTQYF	TGTGCCAGCAGCGGTGGCCAGGGGGCGTCGGATACGCAGTATTTT
.	TRBV5-4	TRBJ2-7	TRBD2	CASSLPGLQAYEQYF	TGTGCCAGCAGCCTCCCGGGACTACAGGCCTACGAGCAGTACTTC
.	TRBV5-6	TRBJ2-1	.	CASSLLIAEEQFF	TGTGCCAGCAGCTTGTTAATAGCGGAAGAGCAGTTCTTC
.	TRBV25-1	TRBJ2-7	TRBD2	CASSDLAGGGYEQYF	TGTGCCAGCAGTGACCTAGCGGGAGGGGGCTACGAGCAGTACTTC
.	TRBV5-1	TRBJ2-5	.	CASSLRRADLQETQYF	TGCGCCAGCAGCTTGAGGCGGGCAGACCTCCAAGAGACCCAGTACTTC
.	TRBV27	TRBJ2-1	.	CASSSPSFSEQFF	TGTGCCAGCAGTTCTCCCAGTTTCAGTGAGCAGTTCTTC
few	TRBV19	TRBJ2-7	TRBD1	CASRDGTAASYEQYF	TGTGCCAGTAGAGACGGGACAGCAGCCTCCTACGAGCAGTACTTC
.	TRBV19	TRBJ1-4	.	CASSMNLREKLFF	TGTGCCAGTAGTATGAACCTGAGGGAAAAACTGTTTTTT
.	TRBV2	TRBJ1-1	TRBD1	CASSGQGGNTEAFF	TGTGCCAGCAGCGGACAGGGGGGGAACACTGAAGCTTTCTTT
.	TRBV5-1	TRBJ2-2	TRBD1	CASSTGQSNTGELFF	TGCGCCAGCAGCACGGGACAGTCGAACACCGGGGAGCTGTTTTTT
.	TRBV10-3	TRBJ1-6	.	CAISDGGSSYNSPLHF	TGTGCCATCAGTGACGGGGGAAGCTCCTATAATTCACCCCTCCACTTT
.	TRBV19	TRBJ2-2	.	CASSPQEGYGELFF	TGTGCCAGTAGCCCCCAGGAGGGTTACGGGGAGCTGTTTTTT
.	TRBV27	TRBJ1-2	.	CASSLSGGYGYTF	TGTGCCAGCAGTTTATCGGGCGGGTATGGCTACACCTTC
few	TRBV5-1	TRBJ2-5	TRBD1	CASSLGQGFGETQYF	TGCGCCAGCAGCTTGGGACAGGGCTTTGGAGAGACCCAGTACTTC
.	TRBV9	TRBJ2-2	TRBD2	CASSVVAGGGTGELFF	TGTGCCAGCAGCGTAGTAGCGGGAGGTGGGACCGGGGAGCTGTTTTTT
.	TRBV4-1	TRBJ2-7	.	CASSQDWALYF	TGCGCCAGCAGCCAAGACTGGGCCCTGTACTTC
.	TRBV5-4	TRBJ2-4	TRBD1	CASSDQDRKNIQYF	TGTGCCAGCAGCGACCAGGACAGGAAAAACATTCAGTACTTC
.	TRBV6-1	TRBJ2-1	TRBD2	CASSGGLAEINEQFF	TGTGCCAGCAGTGGGGGACTAGCGGAGATCAATGAGCAGTTCTTC
.	TRBV4-1	TRBJ1-2	.	CASSQEAVGYYGYTF	TGCGCCAGCAGCCAAGAGGCGGTCGGATACTATGGCTACACCTTC
.	TRBV6-5	TRBJ2-7	TRBD1	CASSQRQGSVYEQYF	TGTGCCAGCAGTCAGAGACAGGGGTCGGTATACGAGCAGTACTTC
.	TRBV11-3	TRBJ2-3	TRBD1	CASSYDRDRGRDTQYF	TGTGCCAGCAGCTATGACCGGGACAGGGGGCGGGATACGCAGTATTTT
.	TRBV19	TRBJ1-1	TRBD1	CASSIVGQRNTEAFF	TGTGCCAGTAGTATAGTGGGACAGAGGAACACTGAAGCTTTCTTT
few	TRBV6-5	TRBJ2-1	TRBD2	CASSLLAGENNEQFF	TGTGCCAGCAGCTTACTAGCGGGAGAAAACAATGAGCAGTTCTTC
.	TRBV2	TRBJ2-5	.	CASSGGAGETQYF	TGTGCCAGCTCGGGGGGCGCGGGTGAGACCCAGTACTTC
.	TRBV7-3	TRBJ2-5	TRBD2	CASSLNGGSGRGETQYF	TGTGCCAGCAGCTTAAATGGGGGTAGCGGGAGGGGAGAGACCCAGTACTTC
.	TRBV7-6	TRBJ2-3	.	CASSLGGRTDTQYF	TGTGCCAGCAGCTTAGGCGGCCGCACAGATACGCAGTATTTT
.	TRBV11-2	TRBJ2-7	.	CASSLGPSYEQYF	TGTGCCAGCAGCTTAGGGCCTAGCTACGAGCAGTACTTC
.	TRBV6-1	TRBJ2-1	TRBD1	CASSRTGGYNEQFF	TGTGCCAGCAGTCGTACAGGGGGCTACAATGAGCAGTTCTTC
.	TRBV6-1	TRBJ2-3	TRBD2	CASSGLARTDTQYF	TGTGCCAGCAGTGGACTAGCTCGTACAGATACGCAGTATTTT
.	TRBV25-1	TRBJ1-4	.	CASKGDSTNEKLFF	TGTGCCAGCAAAGGGGACTCAACTAATGAAAAACTGTTTTTT
.	TRBV5-1	TRBJ2-1	TRBD2	CASSKNIMSSGSGDNEQFF	TGCGCCAGCAGCAAGAATATAATGTCTAGCGGGAGCGGTGACAATGAGCAGTTCTTC
.	TRBV19	TRBJ2-3	TRBD2	CASTITSGRTDTQYF	TGTGCCAGTACCATAACTAGCGGGAGGACAGATACGCAGTATTTT
once	TRBV4-1	TRBJ2-5	TRBD2	CASSQEASGSGDQYF	TGCGCCAGCAGCCAAGAGGCTAGCGGGAGTGGGGACCAGTACTTC
.	TRBV11-2	TRBJ2-7	.	CASSLWREQYF	TGTGCCAGCAGCTTATGGCGGGAGCAGTACTTC
.	TRBV7-7	TRBJ2-7	.	CASSRDLRSYEQYF	TGTGCCAGCAGCCGGGACTTGCGATCCTACGAGCAGTACTTC
.	TRBV5-4	TRBJ1-1	TRBD1	CASSVRQGANTEAFF	TGTGCCAGCAGCGTAAGGCAGGGGGCGAACACTGAAGCTTTCTTT